Presented here are 4 T cell receptor beta chains from one specimen sequenced in a study of blood T cell repertoires in COVID-19. Repertoires were generated with immunoSEQ multiplex PCR, while TCRdb's copy carries only in-frame clones and drops some. The sample includes 250,000 or so clones, 70% to 80% seen only once; the top ten take 2.5% to 4%. Sequenced material: peripheral blood. These receptors were obtained from an elderly woman with acute or convalescent COVID-19.

This chain uses TRBV18 with TRBJ2-2, with 7 bases lining up with TRBD1. Germline lookup yields CDR1 KGHSH and CDR2 LQKENI. The V and J ends lost 3 bases and 1 base, in that order; junction bases with no gene match: 8. This CDR3 has 17 amino acids. The CDR3 coding sequence is TGTGCCAGCTCACCGCGACTCGGGACAGTGAACACCGGGGAGCTGTTTTTT. Amino acids: CASSPRLGTVNTGELFF.

The chain employs TRBV28 and TRBJ1-2, with a possible D match to TRBD1 (5 bases). CDR3 length equals 15 residues. Per the germline V gene, CDR1 is MDHEN and CDR2 is SYDVKM. V was trimmed by 3 bases and J by 2 bases, leaving 13 bases between them. CDR3 sequence: CASSFWQGPNYGYTF. In DNA, the CDR3 is TGTGCCAGCAGTTTCTGGCAGGGCCCCAACTATGGCTACACCTTC.

The chain links TRBV5-1 to TRBJ1-5, with a tentative D call TRBD1 (5 bases). Germline CDR1 and CDR2: SGHRS and YFSETQ. V was cut by 3 bases and J by 0 bases, with 13 bases left in between. The length of the CDR3 is 16 residues. The CDR3, as DNA: TGCGCCAGCAGCTACGGGACCGGGGGTAGCAATCAGCCCCAGCATTTT. Translation gives CASSYGTGGSNQPQHF.

V and J are TRBV5-1 and TRBJ1-2; D gene uncertain. V was cut by 8 bases and J by 4 bases, with 18 bases left in between. The CDR3 contains 14 residues. Germline-derived CDR1 and CDR2 are SGHRS and YFSETQ. CDR3 residues: CASHSEVGSYGYTF. In DNA form, the CDR3 reads TGCGCCAGTCACTCAGAGGTTGGGAGCTATGGCTACACCTTC.